The 6 T cell receptor beta chains listed next were all sequenced from one sample in a study of tumour-infiltrating T cells in Burkitt lymphoma. Sequencing used immunoSEQ multiplex PCR; TCRdb keeps in-frame clones, though not all of them. The sample shows roughly 1,600 clones, approximately 17% of them seen only once. The sample comprised tumor tissue. The origin of the receptors is a human donor with diffuse large B-cell lymphoma.

The chain has TRBV7-9 and TRBJ2-3; D could derive from TRBD1 or TRBD2 (6 bases each). The CDR3 loop spans 14 amino acids. The ends were cut back, 1 base at V and 5 bases at J, with 10 bases in the middle. Germline CDR1 is SEHNR and CDR2 is FQNEAQ (reference sequence). The DNA for the CDR3 is TGTGCCAGCAGCTTAGGTCGGGGGCAAGATACGCAGTATTTT. Protein sequence: CASSLGRGQDTQYF.

This clone was counted only a few times. The chain joins TRBV10-1 to TRBJ2-2; weak D call: TRBD1 (6 bases). Germline V lookup: CDR1 WNHNN, CDR2 SYGVQD (reference sequence). The ends were cut back, 6 bases at V and 6 bases at J, with 11 bases in the middle. CDR3 length equals 13 residues. For the CDR3, the DNA is TGCGCCAGCAGCGGACAGTTCCCCGGGGAGCTGTTTTTT. Translated, it gives CASSGQFPGELFF.

This clone has just a few counts. The V call is TRBV29-1, the J call TRBJ2-2; 9 bases align to TRBD2. Per the germline V gene, CDR1 is SQVTM and CDR2 is ANQGSEA. The CDR3 covers 15 residues. Germline trimming cut 6 bases from V and 4 bases from J; bases unmatched to any gene: 9. The CDR3 bases are TGCAGCGTCCTCCCTGGAGCGGGGGGCACCGGGGAGCTGTTTTTT. This translates into CSVLPGAGGTGELFF.

V is TRBV4-3 and J is TRBJ1-2; D is ambiguous. With 0 bases removed from V and 3 bases from J, the gap between germline ends came to 11 bases. The CDR3 consists of 15 residues. Germline CDR1 LGHNA, CDR2 YSLEER. The CDR3 sequence: CASSQEAGMHYGYTF. CDR3 in DNA: TGCGCCAGCAGCCAAGAGGCGGGGATGCACTATGGCTACACCTTC.

The rearrangement links TRBV6-5 to TRBJ1-2; unclear D gene. The CDR3 contains 12 residues. V was pared by 5 bases and J by 4 bases, with 8 bases between. Per germline, CDR1 MNHEY and CDR2 SVGAGI. The CDR3: CASSLGGYGYTF. The CDR3 nucleotides are TGTGCCAGCAGTCTCGGAGGCTATGGCTACACCTTC.

The gene calls are TRBV18 and TRBJ1-1; 7 bases fit TRBD1. The germline V gene has CDR1 KGHSH and CDR2 LQKENI. V lost 1 base to trimming and J lost 4 bases; unmatched junction nucleotides: 9. This CDR3 comprises 16 residues. This CDR3 reads CASSPLDPQGSTEAFF. The CDR3 DNA reads TGTGCCAGCTCACCACTTGATCCACAGGGGAGCACTGAAGCTTTCTTT.